This T cell receptor beta chain was retrieved from a study of OX40 agonist ivuxolimab in advanced cancers. Study in general: Ivuxolimab, an antibody acting as an agonist of OX40 (CD134), was used to treat patients. Findings and limits, study-wide: There were also nonresponders showing low normalized T-cell clonal expansion.

Produced via immunoSEQ multiplex PCR; TCRdb's table is partial and in-frame only. The sample includes over 50,000 clones, around nine tenths of them seen just once. Germline CDR1 reads KGHSH; CDR2 reads LQKENI. This CDR3 comprises 15 residues. V was pared by 2 bases and J by 2 bases, with 13 bases between. About this clone itself: Antigen: not known.

The chain combines TRBV18 with TRBJ2-7, with a weak D call TRBD1 (5 bases). The material was CD4+ or CD8+ T cells sorted from blood, obtained in a trial of the OX40 agonist ivuxolimab. This clonotype originated in an adult with an advanced solid tumor such as melanoma, head and neck, liver or kidney cancer. CDR3 amino acids: CASSPGQGQTYEQYF. The CDR3 DNA reads TGTGCCAGCTCACCAGGGCAGGGCCAGACCTACGAGCAGTACTTC.